The 30 T cell receptor beta chains in this list originate from one sample, sequenced in a study of T cell changes during pregnancy in multiple sclerosis (dated by TCRdb to 2018 to 2020). The library relied on the immunoSEQ multiplex PCR assay. TCRdb took this table from immuneACCESS and kept in-frame rearrangements with V and J called. Such tables lack part of the clones; where checked against another copy, unresolved V genes explain under half of the gap, and the rest is unexplained. Counted in this sample were tens of thousands of clones; about 93% of them appeared once. Jointly, the top ten make up approximately 0.25% of the sample. The material was CD4+ T cells from peripheral blood mononuclear cells, obtained in the second trimester of pregnancy. Receptors originate from a female donor with multiple sclerosis, enrolled in a pregnancy study.

A note on this clone: Relative to the germline gene, one junction end is altered; a read error may explain this. The chain uses TRBV7-7 and TRBJ2-5, with 9 bases matching TRBD2. Germline loops: CDR1 SSHAT, CDR2 FNYEAQ (reference sequence). This CDR3 spans 11 amino acids. CDR3 protein: CASSGGSTQYF. In DNA, the CDR3 is TGTGCTAGCAGCGGGGGGAGTACCCAGTACTTC.

The rearrangement links TRBV28 to TRBJ1-2, with D perhaps matching TRBD1 (5 bases). V lost 4 bases to trimming and J lost 4 bases, with 28 bases between them. The CDR3 sequence is 19 residues long. Germline CDR1 reads MDHEN; CDR2 reads SYDVKM. DNA for the CDR3: TGTGCCAGCAGTTCGCCCTATCAAGACGCAATAAAAGACAGCTATGGCTACACCTTC. It specifies CASSSPYQDAIKDSYGYTF.

On this clone itself: The final CDR3 position lacks the conserved phenylalanine or tryptophan, pointing to a likely read error. No DNA is shown, since the ends of the CDR3 on it are uncertain; the CDR3 is the one TCRdb lists. This chain connects TRBV2 to TRBJ1-1; whether TRBD1, the table's D call, matches the DNA was not checked. Termini included, the CDR3 measures 15 amino acids. Germline-derived CDR1 and CDR2 are SNHLY and FYNNEI. The CDR3 loop reads CASSEEGAGVTAFAR.

This chain uses TRBV18 with TRBJ2-3; 10 bases map to TRBD2. Looked up from germline, CDR1 is KGHSH and CDR2 is LQKENI. This CDR3 is built from 16 residues. The ends lost 1 base at V and 5 bases at J; junction bases unmatched: 6. In nucleotides, the CDR3 is TGTGCCAGCTCACCACTACCGGGACTAGCGATAGATACGCAGTATTTT. It translates to CASSPLPGLAIDTQYF.

For the CDR3, the DNA is TGTGCCAGCAGACCTAGCGGGAACACAGATACGCAGTATTTT. Residues: CASRPSGNTDTQYF. The chain couples TRBV28 to TRBJ2-3, with 9 bases matching TRBD2. Germline V CDR1 and CDR2: MDHEN, SYDVKM. The CDR3 is made up of 14 amino acids. V dropped 6 bases and J dropped 2; count of bases not matched to a gene: 3.

The rearrangement uses TRBV7-9 and TRBJ2-1, with D perhaps matching TRBD2 (5 bases). From germline, CDR1 is SEHNR and CDR2 FQNEAQ (reference sequence). V lost 1 base to trimming and J lost 7 bases, with 11 bases between them. CDR3 length equals 14 residues. The CDR3 loop reads CASSLVESGNEQFF. CDR3 nucleotide sequence: TGTGCCAGCAGCTTAGTGGAATCGGGAAATGAGCAGTTCTTC.

The CDR3 nucleotides are TGCGCCAGCAGCTCTTGGGGTGGGGGGGTTCAAGATTCCTACGAGCAGTACTTC. Translation gives CASSSWGGGVQDSYEQYF. This chain connects TRBV5-1 to TRBJ2-7; 7 bases match TRBD2. The CDR3 extends over 18 amino acids. Germline V gene lookup returns CDR1 SGHRS and CDR2 YFSETQ. V was clipped by 3 bases and J by 1 base; unmatched bases: 16. Drawing the rest from reference TRBV5-1 and TRBJ2-7, the complete variable domain is KAGVTQTPRYLIKTRGQQVTLSCSPISGHRSVSWYQQTPGQGLQFLFEYFSETQRNKGNFPGRFSGRQFSNSRSEMNVSTLELGDSALYLCASSSWGGGVQDSYEQYFGPGTRLTVT.

The rearrangement uses TRBV27 and TRBJ2-1; 8 bases line up with TRBD2. J was trimmed by 5 bases and V by 2 bases; bases with no gene match: 2. Germline V gene data show CDR1 as MNHEY and CDR2 as SMNVEV (reference sequence). The CDR3 length is 14 residues. The CDR3 here is CASSLRGGHNEQFF. CDR3 DNA: TGTGCCAGCAGTTTACGCGGGGGGCACAATGAGCAGTTCTTC.

The rearrangement uses TRBV19 and TRBJ2-7, with 9 bases identical to TRBD1. The V gene's germline CDR1 is LNHDA and CDR2 SQIVND (reference sequence). J gave up 6 bases and V 5 bases, and 8 bases lay outside the gene matches. This CDR3 has 14 amino acids. CDR3 DNA: TGTGCCAGTAGTTCGACAGGGGGGACCGGCGAGCAGTACTTC. Amino acids: CASSSTGGTGEQYF.

This clone was counted a few times. V and J are TRBV10-3 and TRBJ1-1, with TRBD1 matching 11 bases. This CDR3 contains 15 residues. Germline lookup yields CDR1 ENHRY and CDR2 SYGVKD. The V segment lost 4 bases and the J segment 8 bases; nucleotides outside the gene matches: 9. The CDR3 loop is CAISGQDRGPSEAFF. CDR3 DNA: TGTGCCATCAGTGGGCAGGACAGGGGGCCATCCGAAGCTTTCTTT.

The V and J genes are TRBV29-1 and TRBJ1-1, with 7 positions matching TRBD1. Germline loops: CDR1 SQVTM, CDR2 ANQGSEA. CDR3 size: 11 residues. After removal of 7 bases from V and 10 bases from J, the junction contained 9 bases not matched to a gene. CDR3 sequence (DNA): TGCAGCGCCGACAGGGCTTTGGGAGCTTTCTTT. Protein: CSADRALGAFF.

This chain joins TRBV5-1 and TRBJ2-6; the match to TRBD1 covers 7 bases. Germline CDR1 SGHRS, CDR2 YFSETQ. This CDR3 is 20 amino acids long. V was pared by 3 bases and J by 0 bases, with 15 bases of the junction left unmatched. The CDR3 loop reads CASSSMGLGQLSSGANVLTF. CDR3 coding DNA: TGCGCCAGCAGCTCAATGGGCTTGGGACAGTTGAGCTCTGGGGCCAACGTCCTGACTTTC. Using reference TRBV5-1 and TRBJ2-6 for the parts outside the CDR3, the full variable domain is KAGVTQTPRYLIKTRGQQVTLSCSPISGHRSVSWYQQTPGQGLQFLFEYFSETQRNKGNFPGRFSGRQFSNSRSEMNVSTLELGDSALYLCASSSMGLGQLSSGANVLTFGAGSRLTVL.

V and J are TRBV18 and TRBJ2-7; D is perhaps TRBD1 (7 bases). The length of the CDR3 is 13 residues. V lost 4 bases, J lost 6 bases, and 13 bases lay in between. The germline CDR1 and CDR2 sequences are KGHSH and LQKENI. Here the CDR3 DNA reads TGTGCCAGCTCACAGGGGGCGCGGGGCGAGCAGTACTTC. The encoded protein is CASSQGARGEQYF.

The chain is built from TRBV6-5 and TRBJ1-2, with no clear D. Trimming removed 6 bases at V and 1 base at J, with 15 bases between. The CDR3 runs to 15 residues. Germline V CDR1 and CDR2: MNHEY, SVGAGI. In DNA, the CDR3 is TGTGCCAGCAGAAGAGCGGAGCCGATTAACTATGGCTACACCTTC. Protein sequence: CASRRAEPINYGYTF.

CDR3 bases: TGTGCCACCAGCAGGGAGGGTCAAGCTTTCTTT. It specifies CATSREGQAFF. The chain recombines TRBV15 with TRBJ1-1; D remains unclear. The CDR3 loop spans 11 amino acids. Trimming removed 3 bases at V and 9 bases at J, with 8 bases between. CDR1 is LNHNV, CDR2 YYDKDF, per germline (reference sequence).

The rearrangement links TRBV6-6 to TRBJ2-3; 13 nucleotides align to TRBD2. The CDR3 has 15 residues. Germline CDR1 is MNHNY and CDR2 is SVGAGI (reference sequence). The J segment lost 4 bases and the V segment lost 4 bases, leaving 2 bases of the junction unmatched. CDR3 DNA sequence: TGTGCCAGCAGTTTCGGACTAGCGGGGGCAGATACGCAGTATTTT. This gives the protein CASSFGLAGADTQYF.

The rearrangement links TRBV5-4 to TRBJ2-2; D call uncertain. V lost 0 bases to trimming and J lost 4 bases, with 10 bases between them. The CDR3 spans 15 residues. Germline V lookup: CDR1 SGHNT, CDR2 YYREEE (reference sequence). CDR3 nucleotide sequence: TGTGCCAGCAGCTTGGCCCAGAAACCCACCGGGGAGCTGTTTTTT. It translates to CASSLAQKPTGELFF.

This clone was observed a single time. The chain joins TRBV27 to TRBJ2-7; D is uncertain. CDR1 is MNHEY and CDR2 is SMNVEV in the germline V gene (reference sequence). Trimming left V 6 bases short and J 0 bases short, with 15 bases between. The CDR3 is 15 amino acids. The CDR3 sequence: CASSSISVSSYEQYF. The CDR3 nucleotides read TGTGCCAGCAGCTCCATCAGCGTAAGCTCCTACGAGCAGTACTTC.

The rearrangement joins TRBV28 to TRBJ2-3, with 9 positions matching TRBD1. The CDR3 length is 19 residues. V trimming: 3 bases; J trimming: 2 bases; junction bases outside the gene matches: 15. Germline V lookup: CDR1 MDHEN, CDR2 SYDVKM. The CDR3 DNA reads as TGTGCCAGCAGTTTTATTAGGCCGGGACAGGGCAGTGTCACAGATACGCAGTATTTT. Its protein product is CASSFIRPGQGSVTDTQYF.

This clone showed up just once. The CDR3 here is CASSRTRGTGNSPLHF. For the CDR3, the DNA is TGTGCCAGCAGCCGTACTCGGGGGACAGGGAATTCACCCCTCCACTTT. V and J are TRBV11-2 and TRBJ1-6; the match to TRBD1 covers 9 bases. Per germline, CDR1 SGHAT and CDR2 FQNNGV. There are 16 residues in the CDR3. After removal of 5 bases from V and 7 bases from J, the junction contained 9 bases not matched to a gene.

The chain carries TRBV5-1 and TRBJ1-1; no reliable D call. V lost 0 bases to trimming and J lost 6 bases, with 12 bases between them. Germline V gene sequence: CDR1 SGHRS, CDR2 YFSETQ. CDR3 length: 14 amino acids. CDR3 sequence reads: CASSLESLTSEAFF. The CDR3 coding sequence is TGCGCCAGCAGCTTGGAATCATTAACTTCTGAAGCTTTCTTT.

This clone came up once. This chain links TRBV27 with TRBJ1-1; perhaps TRBD1 as D (6 bases). The germline V and J ends were trimmed by 3 bases and 10 bases, with 15 bases remaining between them. Germline V gene sequence: CDR1 MNHEY, CDR2 SMNVEV (reference sequence). The length of the CDR3 is 13 residues. CDR3 residues: CASSFYGGQVAFF. The CDR3 coding sequence is TGTGCCAGCAGTTTCTACGGGGGGCAAGTAGCTTTCTTT.

The chain is built from TRBV27 and TRBJ1-2, with D possibly being TRBD1 (6 bases). This CDR3 comprises 13 residues. The germline V gene has CDR1 MNHEY and CDR2 SMNVEV (reference sequence). V was pared by 5 bases and J by 5 bases, with 12 bases between. The CDR3 sequence is CASSLTQGYGYTF. The CDR3 nucleotides are TGTGCCAGCAGTCTGACTCAGGGGTATGGCTACACCTTC.

The chain couples TRBV7-9 to TRBJ2-2; 7 bases align to TRBD1. This CDR3 is 14 amino acids long. Germline lookup yields CDR1 SEHNR and CDR2 FQNEAQ (reference sequence). J gave up 5 bases and V 3 bases, and 3 bases lay outside the gene matches. The CDR3 loop is CASSFGTATGELFF. CDR3 nucleotides: TGTGCCAGCAGCTTTGGGACAGCGACCGGGGAGCTGTTTTTT.

This clone was seen more than once but under ten times. The chain is built from TRBV27 and TRBJ1-1, with 8 bases aligning to TRBD1. Germline V gene lookup returns CDR1 MNHEY and CDR2 SMNVEV (reference sequence). V trimming: 8 bases; J trimming: 4 bases; junction bases outside the gene matches: 15. The CDR3 has 16 amino acids. CDR3 DNA: TGTGCCAGCCACTCCCGGACAGGGAATGGTGCCACTGAAGCTTTCTTT. Translated: CASHSRTGNGATEAFF.

The genes are TRBV7-7 and TRBJ2-5, with D possibly matching TRBD2 (5 bases). Germline V CDR1 and CDR2: SSHAT, FNYEAQ (reference sequence). The CDR3 has 11 residues. CDR3 region: CASSELGTQYF. CDR3 DNA: TGTGCTAGCTCCGAACTAGGGACCCAGTACTTC.

The chain carries TRBV11-3 and TRBJ2-1; 7 nucleotides align to TRBD2. J lost 6 bases, V lost 3 bases, and 8 bases had no gene match. CDR1 is SGHNT and CDR2 is YENEEA in the germline V gene. The CDR3 spans 15 residues. In DNA, the CDR3 is TGTGCCAGCAGCTTGGGGCAGGGAGGGAGCAATGAGCAGTTCTTC. Residues: CASSLGQGGSNEQFF.

The chain couples TRBV12-2 to TRBJ2-7; TRBD1 reflects the table's D call only, with no check against the DNA. TRBV12-2 is a documented pseudogene. The CDR3 spans 19 residues. This CDR3 is CASRVGIGLGTGFFAEQYF. As DNA, the CDR3 is TGTGCAAGTCGCGTGGGAATTGGGCTGGGGACAGGGTTTTTCGCCGAGCAGTACTTC.

This chain links TRBV5-1 with TRBJ2-7; 11 bases are a match to TRBD1. Germline CDR1 and CDR2: SGHRS and YFSETQ. This CDR3 is 16 amino acids long. The V segment lost 4 bases and the J segment 1 base; nucleotides outside the gene matches: 7. The CDR3 coding sequence is TGCGCCAGCAGCAAGGACAGGGGGCGTCCTTCCTACGAGCAGTACTTC. Protein: CASSKDRGRPSYEQYF. The whole variable domain, filled in from reference TRBV5-1 and TRBJ2-7, reads KAGVTQTPRYLIKTRGQQVTLSCSPISGHRSVSWYQQTPGQGLQFLFEYFSETQRNKGNFPGRFSGRQFSNSRSEMNVSTLELGDSALYLCASSKDRGRPSYEQYFGPGTRLTVT.

This chain uses TRBV28 with TRBJ1-2, with 8 bases lining up with TRBD1. The CDR3 runs to 16 residues. The V segment lost 6 bases and the J segment 5 bases; nucleotides outside the gene matches: 14. Germline CDR1 is MDHEN and CDR2 is SYDVKM. The CDR3 loop reads CASSPGQGNFLYGYTF. CDR3 nucleotides: TGTGCCAGCAGCCCCGGACAGGGCAACTTCTTATATGGCTACACCTTC.